The source of this T cell receptor (beta chain) is a study of shared clonotypes between healthy human individuals. With respect to this clone: Its target is unknown. This CDR3 is missing its conserved last phenylalanine or tryptophan, likely due to a read error.

Splitting the CD4+ cells yielded a CD45RA+ naive subset and a CD45RA-negative memory subset. The CDR3 length is 13 residues. Per germline, CDR1 SGHAT and CDR2 FQNNGV. After removal of 6 bases from V and 3 bases from J, the junction contained 4 bases not matched to a gene. Findings of the study overall: Few donors restricted represented genetic and exposure-history diversity. The four-donor shared clonotypes exceeded non-shared clonotypes in generation probability, with non-shared ones scoring lower.

For each subset, genomic DNA was distributed in equal portions over several immunoSEQ plates. Some clones are missing from TCRdb's copy, which holds only in-frame ones; the method was immunoSEQ multiplex PCR. The table has about 770,000 clones, 55% to 80% seen once; the top ten hold under 2%. Sequenced input: memory CD4+ T cells sorted from blood. Subset in this sample: CD45RA-negative fraction. The V and J genes are TRBV11-2 and TRBJ2-7, with TRBD1 identical over 8 bases. The TCR originated in a woman under 40 in good health. CDR3 in amino acids: CASRRTGNYEQYL. The DNA for the CDR3 is TGTGCCAGCAGGCGGACAGGGAACTACGAGCAGTACCTC.